This entry lists 10 T cell receptor beta chains sequenced from one sample in a study of blood T cell repertoires in COVID-19. Sequencing was performed with immunoSEQ multiplex PCR; in TCRdb, only in-frame clones are kept and a portion is missing. The sample has some 130,000 clones, roughly 80% seen once. The sequenced material came from PBMCs or T cells enriched from blood (not recorded which). The receptors shown here come from a man in his thirties or forties who had recovered from COVID-19.

The chain is built from TRBV11-3 and TRBJ2-1; D is possibly TRBD2 (6 bases). This CDR3 has 16 amino acids. V lost 6 bases and J lost 2, with 17 bases in between. CDR1 and CDR2 (germline): SGHNT, YENEEA. This CDR3 reads CASSYRSGGTYNEQFF. The CDR3 region has the DNA TGTGCCAGCAGTTATCGAAGTGGGGGGACCTACAATGAGCAGTTCTTC.

The V gene is TRBV5-1, the J gene TRBJ2-7; no firm D call. In germline, CDR1 is SGHRS, CDR2 YFSETQ. This CDR3 is 15 amino acids long. V was trimmed by 7 bases and J by 3 bases, leaving 20 bases between them. CDR3 region: CASRSLGSLNYEQYF. CDR3 in DNA: TGCGCCAGCCGCTCCCTCGGGTCCCTCAACTACGAGCAGTACTTC.

V and J are TRBV6-5 and TRBJ2-7; a weak D match, TRBD1 (6 bases). The ends were cut back, 5 bases at V and 6 bases at J, with 11 bases in the middle. This CDR3 is built from 12 residues. Germline V CDR1 and CDR2: MNHEY, SVGAGI. CDR3 loop: CASSRTGTEQYV. The CDR3 nucleotides are TGTGCCAGCAGTCGAACAGGGACCGAGCAGTACGTC.

This chain joins TRBV21-1 and TRBJ2-7; the table calls TRBD2, which could not be checked here. TRBV21-1 is a pseudogene. The CDR3 extends over 18 amino acids. The CDR3 loop reads CASSKGRLAGGRGYEQYV. In DNA, the CDR3 is TGTGCCAGCAGCAAAGGTAGGCTAGCGGGGGGCCGTGGGTACGAGCAGTACGTC.

The chain couples TRBV19 to TRBJ1-1; no reliable D call. Germline loops: CDR1 LNHDA, CDR2 SQIVND (reference sequence). V lost 4 bases, J lost 1 base, and 7 bases lay in between. The CDR3 contains 13 residues. As DNA, the CDR3 is TGTGCCAGTAGTAAACGGGAGAACACTGAAGCTTTCTTT. Encoded protein: CASSKRENTEAFF.

The J gene is TRBJ1-4, the V gene TRBV11-2; tentative D call: TRBD1 (6 bases). The length of the CDR3 is 15 residues. Germline lookup yields CDR1 SGHAT and CDR2 FQNNGV. Trimming took off 1 base at V and 5 bases at J, with 11 bases between the two ends. CDR3 amino acids: CASSLVQDRNEKLFF. DNA of the CDR3: TGTGCCAGCAGCTTAGTTCAGGACAGAAATGAAAAACTGTTTTTT.

This clone was counted once. The chain has TRBV7-6 and TRBJ2-1, with D tentatively TRBD1 (5 bases). The CDR3 is 15 amino acids. V lost 6 bases, J lost 1 base, and 13 bases lay in between. Germline CDR1 and CDR2: SGHVS and FNYEAQ. For the CDR3, the DNA is TGTGCCAGCAGTTATGGGGCAAGTTCCTACAATGAGCAGTTCTTC. The encoded protein is CASSYGASSYNEQFF.

The chain couples TRBV19 to TRBJ1-1; TRBD1 might be the D (6 bases). V lost 4 bases and J lost 6, with 18 bases in between. The CDR3 consists of 15 residues. Germline CDR1 LNHDA, CDR2 SQIVND (reference sequence). In nucleotides, the CDR3 is TGTGCCAGTAGTAGCTCCTACACAGGGAGCGCTGAAGCTTTCTTT. It translates to CASSSSYTGSAEAFF.

This clone was detected a few times. The chain uses TRBV5-1 and TRBJ2-5; 16 nucleotides align to TRBD2. Trimming took 4 bases from V and 2 from J; bases not matched to a gene: 5. Germline values: CDR1 SGHRS, CDR2 YFSETQ. The CDR3 runs to 17 residues. The CDR3 here is CASSPGLAGGSQETQYF. CDR3 DNA: TGCGCCAGCAGCCCGGGACTAGCGGGGGGGTCACAAGAGACCCAGTACTTC.

The V and J genes are TRBV4-1 and TRBJ1-3; the match to TRBD1 covers 9 bases. This CDR3 contains 17 residues. Germline-derived CDR1 and CDR2 are MGHRA and YSYEKL. Trimming cost V 4 bases and J 2 bases; bases outside gene matches: 9. The CDR3 loop is CASSPLQGAFPGNTIYF. CDR3 sequence (DNA): TGCGCCAGCAGCCCGCTACAGGGGGCTTTTCCTGGAAACACCATATATTTT.